This TCR beta chain was retrieved from a study of cytomegalovirus exposure and HLA in healthy donors. Background on the study: From HLA-typed donors, an early data release held approximately 85 million unique TCRs. Study-wide results and caveats: A list of roughly 160 TCR beta chains associated with cytomegalovirus was given. In a later analysis, a missense DCLRE1C variant was linked to TCR beta V- and J-gene trimming. Immune exposure information comprised only CMV serostatus.

CDR1 and CDR2 from the germline V gene are SGDLS and YYNGEE. The CDR3 loop spans 15 amino acids. On this clone itself: The antigen is undetermined. At one end, the junction sequence differs from germline, possibly due to a read error.

PCR was performed using 60 Vbeta and 13 Jbeta primers. Assay used: immunoSEQ multiplex PCR; TCRdb lists only in-frame clones, some missing. The sample contains 150,000 to 200,000 clones, about 80% of which appear only once. The chain employs TRBV9 and TRBJ2-2; 8 bases map to TRBD1. The sample consisted of PBMCs. This clonotype originated in a woman between 45 and 60 years old in good health and CMV-seronegative. The CDR3 spells CASSARTGNAGELFF. The CDR3 nucleotides are TGTGCCAGCAGCGCACGGACAGGGAACGCCGGGGAGCTGTTTTTT.